This T cell receptor (beta chain) was sequenced in a study of regulatory T cells in long-lasting Graves disease (dated by TCRdb to the early 2020s). The study in broad terms: Antithyroid drugs had been taken for less than 3 months by newly diagnosed Graves' disease patients. This study used TCR sequencing and RNA sequencing of peripheral blood to compare persistent Graves' disease patients against newly diagnosed Graves' disease patients. The study was registered as a clinical trial and conducted in China. TCR sequencing covered some 13 persistent and 20 newly diagnosed Graves' disease patients, around 33 samples in total. What the study reported, not specific to this receptor: Preferential use of TRBV28, TRBJ1-2 and TRBJ2-5 was observed in persistent disease, whereas TRBV20-1 and TRBJ2-1 were favored in newly diagnosed disease. The authors noted that the small sample size was a limitation that may lower accuracy. Persistent patients shared more public clonotypes among themselves (approximately 2,500) than newly diagnosed patients did (more than 850). Persistent Graves' disease patients showed lower TCR Shannon entropy and fewer highly expanded clones than newly diagnosed patients, suggesting clonal expansion. Sequencing and analysis were restricted to the TCR beta chain. Only peripheral blood was studied, because thyroid tissue, the primary lesion, was inaccessible.

After removal of 1 base from V and 4 bases from J, the junction retains 6 bases not matched to a gene. The CDR1 and CDR2 encoded by the germline V gene are LGHNA and YNFKEQ. Reading from cysteine to phenylalanine, the CDR3 counts 16 amino acids. The entry retains the CDR3 DNA only, 48 bases that are in frame from base 1. There are many counts of this clonotype. No antigen is known for it. No clone much larger than this one lies a single base away; base qualities are absent. The method behind the library was multiplex PCR. This sample was sequenced with an Illumina HiSeq 4000. iRepertoire HTBI primers and Arm-PCR amplification of CDR3 regions were used to construct TCR beta libraries. Before sequencing, the PCR products underwent gel purification. Turning to the authors' computational methods: Gene usage analysis of CDR3 amino acid clonotypes relied on the 62 TRBV and 15 or so TRBJ segments identified across samples. COPE and FqMerger were used to merge the filtered high-quality paired reads into contigs. BLAST was used to align contigs to the IMGT TRBV, TRBD and TRBJ reference genes, and CDR3 was defined following IMGT. Any clonotype with a frequency above 0.1% was classified as a highly expanded clone. Repertoire diversity was measured by Shannon entropy, and V-J evenness by the Gini coefficient. A clonotype was considered public if more than one individual shared it. Using fastp at Q25 and MiXCR, TCRdb reprocessed the public reads and kept productive beta chains. Each entry merges the rows of one CDR3 protein and shows their most common DNA and genes. The V and J calls follow TCRdb's processing rather than the paper's. The sample records 300,000 to 400,000 distinct CDR3 sequences, approximately 15% of which are singletons. The biggest ten clones account for 25% to 30% of the sample.

Taken with the paper, the label for time point translates to: newly diagnosed GD, antithyroid drugs for less than 3 months. RNA was extracted from PBMCs in TRIzol for both TCR sequencing and RNA sequencing. Graves' disease was diagnosed according to American Thyroid Association guidelines. Recruitment of patients was carried out at an endocrinology department in Xi'an, China. Each patient gave 7 to 9.5 milliliters of peripheral blood, collected in an EDTA anticoagulant tube. Ficoll Paque Plus density gradient separation was used to isolate PBMCs, and no further T cell sorting was performed. An Agilent 2100 Bioanalyzer and agarose gel were used to check RNA quality, while a NanoDrop 2000 measured RNA concentration. This sample was shared with a second study, whose subject was T cells in Graves' hyperthyroidism and ophthalmopathy. Taken from the second paper: Stable Graves' hyperthyroidism was defined as no progression to ophthalmopathy during 18 months of follow-up. Hyperthyroidism patients were aged 18 to 65 years and newly diagnosed, with disease duration of less than 2 months. The study excluded patients with uncontrolled infections, other autoimmune diseases, pregnancy or lactation. Diagnoses relied on clinical symptoms, serum thyroxine and TRAb, thyroid ultrasound and orbital computed tomography. The first round of RT-PCR for the TCR CDR3 was performed with the HTBI primer set and the Qiagen OneStep RT-PCR kit. Most expanded thyroid clonotypes (frequency above 0.001) were also detected in blood, a finding suggesting that blood repertoires may reflect thyroid immune responses. In cross-validation, a model built on a 13 V-J signature told ophthalmopathy apart from stable hyperthyroidism with 85% to 90% sensitivity and about 81% specificity, and in testing the same model reached 80%/75%. In validation, the model predicted progression to ophthalmopathy a median of roughly 6.2 months before onset, with roughly 70% sensitivity and roughly 79% specificity. To identify distinguishing TCR V-J signatures, a discovery cohort of 100 patients was used, comprising approximately 40 with Graves' ophthalmopathy and 55 to 65 with stable Graves' hyperthyroidism. An independent validation cohort of 18 to 20 hyperthyroidism patients and roughly 16 patients who later progressed to ophthalmopathy tested prospective prediction of ophthalmopathy. The roughly 99 discovery patients were divided at random into training and test sets in a 7:3 ratio. The study also compared thyroid tissue and blood T-cell repertoires from a handful of Graves' hyperthyroidism patients. Following sampling, methimazole starting at 30 mg daily was given to hyperthyroidism patients, and high-dose intravenous methylprednisolone was given to ophthalmopathy patients. Libraries were constructed in a second round of multiplex PCR, after which size selection and purification were carried out. Paired-end sequencing of the libraries was performed with 100 bp reads on an Illumina HiSeq2000. SOAPnuke was used to process the raw data, throwing out any read that contained adapters or uncalled bases, had a mean Phred below 15, or lacked an exact constant-primer or identifier match. High-quality paired reads were merged using COPE v1.2.5, and each unique nucleotide sequence was defined as a clonotype. MiTCR v1.1 was used to align clonotypes to the IMGT TRBV, TRBD and TRBJ reference segments. The analysis included only V-J combinations with a frequency above 0.0001, which together covered 99% to 99.2% of the repertoires. The TCS score was defined as the ratio of F50 (clonal expansion) to E x V (chaos), calculated using BLOSUM62-based TCRdist between CDR3 peptides within each V-J. Welch's t-statistics and random forest reduced 500 to 650 V-J features to roughly 13, which were used in a naive Bayes classifier (R e1071). Sample size was not statistically predetermined, and blinding of investigators to group allocation was not performed. The paper describes TCR Vbeta CDR3 sequencing of more than 120 peripheral blood samples, made up of roughly 45 ophthalmopathy patients, 70 to 75 hyperthyroidism patients and 17 progressor patients.

The sample here was peripheral blood mononuclear cells (PBMCs), taken at new diagnosis, from a patient treated with antithyroid drugs. The receptor was derived from a man aged 40-50 years with Graves disease. Donor details come from another sample of the same person, matched by shared clones. The rearrangement combines TRBV4-2 with TRBJ2-3, with 9 bases aligning to TRBD2. The nucleotide sequence reads as follows: TGTGCCAGCAGCCAAGCGGCGGGGGGGGGAGCAGATACGCAGTATTTT. Its coded protein is CASSQAAGGGADTQYF.